This T cell receptor (beta chain) was identified in a study of beta chain features in type 1 diabetes. Overall study findings and caveats: Moderate but significant shortening of TCRB CDR3s was recorded in all four CD4+ subsets from Type 1 diabetes patients.

Cells sorted by CD45RO/CCR7/CD25/CD127/CD95/CD27 comprised CD4+ naive, central memory, regulatory and stem cell-like memory cells. Sequenced material consisted of expressed TCRB transcripts (all of the isolated RNA was reverse transcribed). Generated by immunoSEQ multiplex PCR, the TCRdb table keeps only in-frame clones and is missing some. Among about 320,000 clones, around 15% were seen once, and the ten largest hold about 6.7%. The V gene's germline CDR1 is SGHDN and CDR2 FVKESK. This CDR3 spans 14 amino acids. V lost 1 base and J 4 bases, leaving 10 bases between the germline ends. Relative to its sample, this clone is medium-sized. Its antigen remains unidentified.

This TCR came from a man under 40 in good health. The chain employs TRBV14 and TRBJ1-1; no clear D. Material for sequencing was central memory CD4+ T cells from blood. CDR3 sequence (DNA): TGTGCCAGCAGCCAAGTGGAGACGAGCACTGAAGCTTTCTTT. Translation: CASSQVETSTEAFF.